This passage covers 15 T cell receptor beta chains from one sample sequenced in a study of cytomegalovirus exposure and HLA in healthy donors (dated by TCRdb to 2015 to 2018). The library was made by the immunoSEQ multiplex PCR assay. The table comes from immuneACCESS by way of TCRdb, which keeps in-frame sequences with V and J called. Part of the clones is missing from these tables; in studies checked, under half for an unresolved V gene and the rest for unknown reasons. The sample records 100,000 or so clones, 70% to 90% of which are singletons. About 4% of the sample rests with the top ten. Sequenced material: PBMCs. These receptors originate from a woman between 25 and 40 years old in good health and CMV-seronegative.

V is TRBV12-2 and J is TRBJ2-2; whether TRBD2, the table's D call, matches the DNA was not checked. TRBV12-2 represents a pseudogene. The CDR3 spans 15 residues. The CDR3 protein is CASRGSLRRIGELFF. Written as DNA, the CDR3 is TGTGCAAGTCGCGGGAGCTTACGGCGTATCGGGGAGCTGTTTTTT.

J is TRBJ2-1 and V is TRBV28; 8 nucleotides match TRBD1. CDR3 length equals 16 residues. The trim removed 7 bases at V and 3 bases at J, leaving 11 bases unmatched. Germline values: CDR1 MDHEN, CDR2 SYDVKM. As DNA, the CDR3 is TGTGCCAGCACTCCACCTCGGACAGGGTTCTACAATGAGCAGTTCTTC. Amino acid sequence: CASTPPRTGFYNEQFF.

This clone was counted once. This rearrangement joins TRBV9 to TRBJ2-2; 7 nucleotides align to TRBD1. CDR1 is SGDLS, CDR2 YYNGEE, per germline. The J segment lost 6 bases and the V segment lost 0 bases, leaving 5 bases of the junction unmatched. The CDR3 runs 15 residues. CDR3 nucleotides: TGTGCCAGCAGCGTAGCTTTAGGGGGCCCCGGGGAGCTGTTTTTT. This encodes CASSVALGGPGELFF.

The chain links TRBV7-9 to TRBJ2-1; 8 bases agree with TRBD1. The V gene's germline CDR1 is SEHNR and CDR2 FQNEAQ (reference sequence). V shed 1 base, J shed 3 bases, and the junction held 5 bases outside the gene matches. The CDR3 has 16 amino acids. CDR3 in DNA: TGTGCCAGCAGCTTAGTCGAGGACAGGGACTACAATGAGCAGTTCTTC. Encoded protein: CASSLVEDRDYNEQFF.

The chain links TRBV11-1 to TRBJ2-2; maybe TRBD2 (6 bases). The CDR3 extends over 14 amino acids. The V end was cut by 7 bases, the J end by 1 base, with 10 bases between. Germline loops: CDR1 SGHAT, CDR2 FQDESV (reference sequence). The CDR3 reads CASNWGENTGELFF. The CDR3 DNA reads TGTGCCAGCAACTGGGGGGAGAACACCGGGGAGCTGTTTTTT.

The chain joins TRBV19 to TRBJ1-4, with no clear D. CDR3 length: 14 amino acids. The V and J ends lost 5 bases and 0 bases respectively, with 7 bases between them. Germline V gene lookup returns CDR1 LNHDA and CDR2 SQIVND (reference sequence). CDR3 protein: CASSFPATNEKLFF. Here the CDR3 DNA reads TGTGCCAGTAGTTTTCCTGCAACTAATGAAAAACTGTTTTTT.

This clone was observed a single time. The J gene is TRBJ1-1, the V gene TRBV6-1; the D is unclear. CDR3 length equals 14 residues. V was cut by 7 bases and J by 4 bases, with 16 bases left in between. CDR1 MNHNS and CDR2 SASEGT come from the germline V gene. Written as DNA, the CDR3 is TGTGCCAGCAATACCGGCGGAACATTCACTGAAGCTTTCTTT. This encodes CASNTGGTFTEAFF.

This chain links TRBV5-1 with TRBJ2-1; 7 bases match TRBD2. J gave up 0 bases and V 6 bases, and 3 bases lay outside the gene matches. The CDR3 is 14 amino acids. The germline V gene has CDR1 SGHRS and CDR2 YFSETQ. CDR3 in amino acids: CASTERGSYNEQFF. CDR3 nucleotides: TGCGCCAGCACGGAGCGGGGCTCCTACAATGAGCAGTTCTTC.

This clone appeared a single time. This CDR3 reads CASSPLAGAGETQYF. For the CDR3, the DNA is TGTGCCAGCTCCCCCTTGGCAGGGGCAGGGGAGACCCAGTACTTC. This sequence joins TRBV18 and TRBJ2-5, with D tentatively TRBD1 (6 bases). This CDR3 is built from 15 residues. CDR1 KGHSH and CDR2 LQKENI come from the germline V gene. V lost 6 bases and J 5 bases, leaving 19 bases between the germline ends.

The chain couples TRBV7-9 to TRBJ1-2; no clear D gene. The CDR3 extends over 13 amino acids. Germline V CDR1 and CDR2: SEHNR, FQNEAQ (reference sequence). V lost 1 base to trimming and J lost 7 bases, with 10 bases between them. The CDR3 region is CASSLEAGGGYTF. The CDR3, as DNA: TGTGCCAGCAGCTTAGAGGCAGGTGGTGGCTACACCTTC. Looking up the rest from reference TRBV7-9 and TRBJ1-2 gives the full variable domain: DTGVSQNPRHKITKRGQNVTFRCDPISEHNRLYWYRQTLGQGPEFLTYFQNEAQLEKSRLLSDRFSAERPKGSFSTLEIQRTEQGDSAMYLCASSLEAGGGYTFGSGTRLTVV.

The genes are TRBV5-1 and TRBJ1-2; D is undetermined. Germline CDR1 is SGHRS and CDR2 is YFSETQ. V was clipped by 0 bases and J by 4 bases, with 4 bases between them. The CDR3 totals 12 residues. This chain's CDR3 is CASSLDSYGYTF. CDR3 bases: TGCGCCAGCAGCTTGGACAGCTATGGCTACACCTTC.

V and J are TRBV4-2 and TRBJ2-2, with 10 bases matching TRBD1. Germline V gives CDR1 LGHNA, CDR2 YNFKEQ. CDR3 length: 17 residues. Germline trimming cut 4 bases from V and 5 bases from J; bases unmatched to any gene: 10. CDR3 in DNA: TGTGCCAGCAGCCCCGTAGGACAGGGGGTCGGTACCGGGGAGCTGTTTTTT. Translation: CASSPVGQGVGTGELFF.

The gene calls are TRBV6-5 and TRBJ1-2, with TRBD1 as a possible D gene (6 bases). The CDR3 length is 14 residues. Germline V gives CDR1 MNHEY, CDR2 SVGAGI. The V and J ends lost 5 bases and 6 bases respectively, with 16 bases between them. DNA of the CDR3: TGTGCCAGCAGTCGGCGGCAGGGGAGGGATGGCTACACCTTC. Translated: CASSRRQGRDGYTF.

The chain uses TRBV6-6 and TRBJ2-1; TRBD2 matches at 7 bases. CDR1 MNHNY and CDR2 SVGAGI come from the germline V gene (reference sequence). The CDR3 is 15 residues long. Losses at the gene ends were 6 bases for V and 2 bases for J; bases not matched to a gene: 7. In DNA form, the CDR3 reads TGTGCCAGCAGGTCTCTAGCGGTTCCCTACAATGAGCAGTTCTTC. It translates to CASRSLAVPYNEQFF.

V usage is TRBV15 and J usage is TRBJ1-3, with no clear D. The CDR3 length is 16 residues. Per the germline V gene, CDR1 is LNHNV and CDR2 is YYDKDF (reference sequence). Deletions cut 0 bases from V and 4 bases from J, with 13 bases between. This chain's CDR3 is CATSRDLVGGGNTIYF. The CDR3 coding sequence is TGTGCCACCAGCAGAGATTTAGTGGGAGGCGGAAACACCATATATTTT.